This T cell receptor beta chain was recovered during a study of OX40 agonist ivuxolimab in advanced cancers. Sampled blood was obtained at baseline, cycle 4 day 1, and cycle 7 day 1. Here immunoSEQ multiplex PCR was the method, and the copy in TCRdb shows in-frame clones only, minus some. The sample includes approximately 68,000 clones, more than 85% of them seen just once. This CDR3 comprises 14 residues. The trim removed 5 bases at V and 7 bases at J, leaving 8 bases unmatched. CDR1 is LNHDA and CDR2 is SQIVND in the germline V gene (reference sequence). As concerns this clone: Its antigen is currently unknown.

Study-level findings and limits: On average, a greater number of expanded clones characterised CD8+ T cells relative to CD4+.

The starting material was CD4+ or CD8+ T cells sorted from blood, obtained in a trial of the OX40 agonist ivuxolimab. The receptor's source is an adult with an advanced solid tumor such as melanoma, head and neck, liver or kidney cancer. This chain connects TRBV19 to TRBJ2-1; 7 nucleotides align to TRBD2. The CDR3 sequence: CASSALAEGNEQFF. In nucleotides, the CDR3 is TGTGCCAGTAGTGCCCTAGCGGAAGGTAATGAGCAGTTCTTC.